This TCR beta chain was identified in a study of T cell responses to AZD1222 COVID-19 vaccine. Study outcomes and limitations: Clonal diversity may have been underestimated in mostly white British donors.

The protocol was immunoSEQ multiplex PCR, while the TCRdb copy is restricted to in-frame clones and leaves out a portion. The repertoire holds 160,000 or so clones, with approximately 90% as singletons. As for this clone: Its matching antigen is unknown.

V gave up 3 bases and J gave up 2 bases; unmatched junction bases: 13. The CDR3 sequence is 17 residues long. Germline V gene sequence: CDR1 SGHNT, CDR2 YYREEE (reference sequence). The V and J genes are TRBV5-4 and TRBJ2-7, with TRBD1 identical over 8 bases. Sequenced material: peripheral blood, taken on day 0 of AZD1222 vaccination. This receptor was obtained from an adult in good health. The CDR3 is CASSWDSGGVNPYEQYF. DNA for the CDR3: TGTGCCAGCAGCTGGGATTCAGGGGGCGTCAACCCCTACGAGCAGTACTTC.